The rows below give T cell receptor beta chains drawn from one sample of a study of T cells in Graves' hyperthyroidism and ophthalmopathy. MiXCR was run by TCRdb on the multiplex PCR reads, yielding one entry per CDR3 protein. The sample lists roughly 250,000 distinct CDR3 sequences, roughly 15% occurring once. The sample consisted of blood. Receptors originate from a woman in her thirties or forties with Graves' hyperthyroidism that later progressed to Graves' ophthalmopathy. Each CDR3 is given with its conserved first and last residue. Fields, in order: D gene, V gene, CDR3 length, J gene, clone size, CDR3 protein, CDR3 DNA. D genes are given only for firm matches. Size is omitted from some rows. Given values are once, few, many or a class for expanded clones.

d_gene: TRBD2; v_gene: TRBV4-1; len: 15; j_gene: TRBJ2-7; abundance: many; CDR3aa: CASSQDPGGTYEQYF; CDR3nt: TGCGCCAGCAGCCAAGATCCGGGAGGGACCTACGAGCAGTACTTC
d_gene: TRBD2; v_gene: TRBV2; len: 16; j_gene: TRBJ2-1; abundance: many; CDR3aa: CASGFTGTSISNEQFF; CDR3nt: TGTGCCAGCGGTTTTACCGGGACTAGCATAAGCAATGAGCAGTTCTTC
d_gene: TRBD1; v_gene: TRBV15; len: 16; j_gene: TRBJ2-3; abundance: many; CDR3aa: CATSGGDRVETDTQYF; CDR3nt: TGTGCCACCAGCGGAGGGGACAGGGTGGAGACAGATACGCAGTATTTT
d_gene: TRBD2; v_gene: TRBV20-1; len: 14; j_gene: TRBJ2-2; abundance: -; CDR3aa: CSAPPGLATGELFF; CDR3nt: TGCAGTGCACCACCGGGACTAGCTACCGGGGAGCTGTTTTTT
d_gene: TRBD1; v_gene: TRBV5-1; len: 13; j_gene: TRBJ2-7; abundance: many; CDR3aa: CASSFGQVYEQYF; CDR3nt: TGCGCCAGCAGCTTCGGACAGGTTTACGAGCAGTACTTC
d_gene: TRBD1; v_gene: TRBV18; len: 15; j_gene: TRBJ2-3; abundance: many; CDR3aa: CASSRDRLSTDTQYF; CDR3nt: TGTGCCAGCTCTCGGGACAGGCTTAGCACAGATACGCAGTATTTT
d_gene: TRBD2; v_gene: TRBV2; len: 15; j_gene: TRBJ2-2; abundance: many; CDR3aa: CASSIGLANTGELFF; CDR3nt: TGTGCCAGCAGTATAGGACTAGCGAACACCGGGGAGCTGTTTTTT
d_gene: TRBD2; v_gene: TRBV30; len: 14; j_gene: TRBJ2-2; abundance: -; CDR3aa: CAWSSAGYTGELFF; CDR3nt: TGTGCCTGGAGTTCAGCGGGATACACCGGGGAGCTGTTTTTT
d_gene: -; v_gene: TRBV30; len: 17; j_gene: TRBJ1-1; abundance: many; CDR3aa: CAWSVWNYPPLWTEAFF; CDR3nt: TGTGCCTGGAGTGTATGGAACTATCCCCCATTATGGACTGAAGCTTTCTTT
d_gene: TRBD2; v_gene: TRBV28; len: 16; j_gene: TRBJ2-7; abundance: -; CDR3aa: CASSQAASGSTGEQYF; CDR3nt: TGTGCCAGCAGCCAAGCCGCTAGCGGGAGCACGGGCGAGCAGTACTTC
d_gene: -; v_gene: TRBV6-1; len: 14; j_gene: TRBJ1-6; abundance: many; CDR3aa: CAIWGETYNSPLHF; CDR3nt: TGTGCCATCTGGGGAGAGACCTATAATTCACCCCTCCACTTT
d_gene: TRBD1; v_gene: TRBV5-5; len: 15; j_gene: TRBJ1-2; abundance: -; CDR3aa: CASALGTGPSFGYTF; CDR3nt: TGTGCCAGCGCTTTGGGGACAGGGCCTTCCTTTGGCTACACCTTC
d_gene: -; v_gene: TRBV28; len: 15; j_gene: TRBJ2-6; abundance: many; CDR3aa: CASSPSGSGANVLTF; CDR3nt: TGTGCCAGCAGTCCCTCTGGCTCTGGGGCCAACGTCCTGACTTTC
d_gene: TRBD1; v_gene: TRBV6-1; len: 12; j_gene: TRBJ2-7; abundance: many; CDR3aa: CASRTGNYEQYF; CDR3nt: TGTGCCAGTCGGACAGGGAACTACGAGCAGTACTTC
d_gene: TRBD2; v_gene: TRBV10-3; len: 21; j_gene: TRBJ2-1; abundance: many; CDR3aa: CAISESMGTSGRAGSYNEQFF; CDR3nt: TGTGCCATCAGTGAGTCGATGGGGACTAGCGGGAGGGCCGGGTCCTACAATGAGCAGTTCTTC
d_gene: TRBD2; v_gene: TRBV27; len: 13; j_gene: TRBJ2-7; abundance: many; CDR3aa: CAASRGGNYEQYF; CDR3nt: TGTGCCGCCAGCCGGGGGGGCAACTACGAGCAGTACTTC
d_gene: -; v_gene: TRBV6-1; len: 12; j_gene: TRBJ2-7; abundance: few; CDR3aa: CASSIDAYEQYF; CDR3nt: TGTGCCAGCAGCATAGACGCCTACGAGCAGTACTTC
d_gene: -; v_gene: TRBV3-1; len: 12; j_gene: TRBJ1-2; abundance: many; CDR3aa: CASSQGQGGYTF; CDR3nt: TGTGCCAGCAGCCAAGGGCAGGGAGGCTACACCTTC